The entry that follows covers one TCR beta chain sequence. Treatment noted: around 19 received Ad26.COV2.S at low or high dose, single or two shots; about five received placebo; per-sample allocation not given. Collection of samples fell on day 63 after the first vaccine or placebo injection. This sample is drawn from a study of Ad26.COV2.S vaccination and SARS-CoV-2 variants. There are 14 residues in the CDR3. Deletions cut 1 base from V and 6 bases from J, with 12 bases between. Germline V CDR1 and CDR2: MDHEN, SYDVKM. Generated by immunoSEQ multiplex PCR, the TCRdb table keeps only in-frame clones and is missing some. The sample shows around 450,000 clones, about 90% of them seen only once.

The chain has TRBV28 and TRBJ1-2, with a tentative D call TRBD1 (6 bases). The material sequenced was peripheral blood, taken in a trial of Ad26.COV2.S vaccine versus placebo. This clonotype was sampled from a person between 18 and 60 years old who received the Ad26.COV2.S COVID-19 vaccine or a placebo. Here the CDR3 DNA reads TGTGCCAGCAGTTTATACGGGGGCGGCGATGGCTACACCTTC. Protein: CASSLYGGGDGYTF.